This TCR beta chain was captured by sequencing in a study of control samples from healthy donors and cancer patients. The method was immunoSEQ multiplex PCR; TCRdb's version includes in-frame clones alone and lacks a portion of them. The data show 150,000 to 200,000 clones, with roughly nine tenths seen just once and about 1.6% held by the top ten. CDR3 length equals 16 residues. J lost 0 bases, V lost 7 bases, and 5 bases had no gene match. Germline V CDR1 and CDR2: LGHNA, YSLEER. Input material: blood. The V and J genes are TRBV4-3 and TRBJ2-6; 8 nucleotides match TRBD2. This TCR was recovered from a woman younger than 45 in good health. In DNA form, the CDR3 reads TGCGCCAGCACCGGACTAGCCCCCTCTGGGGCCAACGTCCTGACTTTC. It codes for CASTGLAPSGANVLTF.